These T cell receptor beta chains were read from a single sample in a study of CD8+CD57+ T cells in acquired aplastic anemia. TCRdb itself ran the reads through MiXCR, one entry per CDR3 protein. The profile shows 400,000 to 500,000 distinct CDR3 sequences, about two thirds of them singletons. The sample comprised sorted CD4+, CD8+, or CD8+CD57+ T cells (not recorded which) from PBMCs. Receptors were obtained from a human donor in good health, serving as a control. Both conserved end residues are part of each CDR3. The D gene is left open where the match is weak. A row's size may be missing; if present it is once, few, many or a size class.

CDR3aa: CASSVGVAYQETQF; CDR3nt: TGTGCCAGCAGCGTCGGGGTGGCGTACCAAGAGACCCAGTTC; abundance: .; d_gene: .; j_gene: TRBJ1-2; v_gene: TRBV9
CDR3aa: CASSSFRGYEQYF; CDR3nt: TGTGCCAGCAGCTCCTTCCGAGGATACGAGCAGTACTTC; abundance: .; d_gene: .; j_gene: TRBJ2-7; v_gene: TRBV7-2
CDR3aa: CASSRELGPMSQQYF; CDR3nt: TGTGCCAGCAGCCGGGAGCTGGGGCCGATGAGCCAGCAGTACTTC; abundance: .; d_gene: .; j_gene: TRBJ2-7; v_gene: TRBV7-8
CDR3aa: CSANLAGLYHNEQFF; CDR3nt: TGCAGTGCAAACCTAGCGGGCCTCTATCACAATGAGCAGTTCTTC; abundance: many; d_gene: TRBD2; j_gene: TRBJ2-1; v_gene: TRBV20-1
CDR3aa: CASSLARESYEQYF; CDR3nt: TGTGCCAGCAGCTTGGCTCGGGAGTCCTACGAGCAGTACTTC; abundance: few; d_gene: .; j_gene: TRBJ2-7; v_gene: TRBV2
CDR3aa: CSARVVGQVDSPLHF; CDR3nt: TGCAGTGCTAGAGTGGTGGGACAGGTGGATTCACCCCTCCACTTT; abundance: many; d_gene: TRBD1; j_gene: TRBJ1-6; v_gene: TRBV20-1
CDR3aa: CASSSGARVDTEAFF; CDR3nt: TGTGCCAGCAGTTCGGGGGCGCGGGTCGACACTGAAGCTTTCTTT; abundance: many; d_gene: .; j_gene: TRBJ1-1; v_gene: TRBV6-5
CDR3aa: CASSVGLAGGIYEQYF; CDR3nt: TGTGCCAGCAGCGTCGGACTAGCGGGGGGGATATACGAGCAGTACTTC; abundance: .; d_gene: TRBD2; j_gene: TRBJ2-7; v_gene: TRBV25-1
CDR3aa: CASGEPQPYEQYF; CDR3nt: TGTGCCAGCGGTGAGCCCCAACCCTACGAGCAGTACTTC; abundance: .; d_gene: .; j_gene: TRBJ2-7; v_gene: TRBV10-1
CDR3aa: CASSFSPSRSPLHF; CDR3nt: TGTGCCAGCAGCTTCTCCCCTAGTCGTTCACCCCTCCACTTT; abundance: .; d_gene: .; j_gene: TRBJ1-6; v_gene: TRBV9
CDR3aa: CASSILRGVGNQPQHF; CDR3nt: TGTGCCAGTAGTATATTAAGAGGGGTTGGGAATCAGCCCCAGCATTTT; abundance: many; d_gene: .; j_gene: TRBJ1-5; v_gene: TRBV19
CDR3aa: CAISADRNTEAFF; CDR3nt: TGTGCCATCAGTGCTGACAGGAACACTGAAGCTTTCTTT; abundance: few; d_gene: .; j_gene: TRBJ1-1; v_gene: TRBV10-3
CDR3aa: CATSEGDRGSGNTIYF; CDR3nt: TGTGCCACCAGTGAAGGGGACAGGGGATCTGGAAACACCATATATTTT; abundance: .; d_gene: TRBD1; j_gene: TRBJ1-3; v_gene: TRBV24-1
CDR3aa: CASSLADQHRTHYEQYF; CDR3nt: TGTGCCAGCAGCTTAGCGGACCAGCACAGAACCCACTACGAGCAGTACTTC; abundance: .; d_gene: .; j_gene: TRBJ2-7; v_gene: TRBV11-2
CDR3aa: CSAPGMAGGGNEQFF; CDR3nt: TGCAGTGCGCCGGGAATGGCGGGGGGCGGCAATGAGCAGTTCTTC; abundance: .; d_gene: TRBD2; j_gene: TRBJ2-1; v_gene: TRBV20-1
CDR3aa: CASSDFRKPNTEAFF; CDR3nt: TGTGCCAGCAGTGATTTTCGTAAACCGAACACTGAAGCTTTCTTT; abundance: .; d_gene: .; j_gene: TRBJ1-1; v_gene: TRBV25-1
CDR3aa: CAPRDQEAFF; CDR3nt: TGTGCCCCCCGAGACCAGGAAGCTTTCTTT; abundance: many; d_gene: .; j_gene: TRBJ1-1; v_gene: TRBV5-4
CDR3aa: CSVSGGTEAFF; CDR3nt: TGCAGCGTGTCAGGGGGCACTGAAGCTTTCTTT; abundance: few; d_gene: TRBD1; j_gene: TRBJ1-1; v_gene: TRBV29-1
CDR3aa: CASSFGTGVTEAFF; CDR3nt: TGTGCCAGCAGTTTCGGGACAGGGGTAACTGAAGCTTTCTTT; abundance: many; d_gene: TRBD1; j_gene: TRBJ1-1; v_gene: TRBV12-3/TRBV12-4
CDR3aa: CASCWGQETYEQYF; CDR3nt: TGTGCCAGCTGCTGGGGACAGGAGACCTACGAGCAGTACTTC; abundance: .; d_gene: TRBD1; j_gene: TRBJ2-7; v_gene: TRBV6-5
CDR3aa: CASSFPGGSSGNTIYF; CDR3nt: TGTGCCAGCAGCTTCCCAGGAGGGAGCTCTGGAAACACCATATATTTT; abundance: .; d_gene: .; j_gene: TRBJ1-3; v_gene: TRBV9
CDR3aa: CSALLAGTGTDTQYF; CDR3nt: TGCAGTGCGTTACTAGCGGGGACCGGCACAGATACGCAGTATTTT; abundance: .; d_gene: TRBD2; j_gene: TRBJ2-3; v_gene: TRBV20-1
CDR3aa: CATSRGTSGASYEQYF; CDR3nt: TGTGCCACCAGCAGAGGGACTAGCGGGGCCTCCTACGAGCAGTACTTC; abundance: .; d_gene: TRBD2; j_gene: TRBJ2-7; v_gene: TRBV15
CDR3aa: CSARGRRAIYF; CDR3nt: TGCAGTGCTAGAGGTCGCAGGGCTATATACTTT; abundance: .; d_gene: .; j_gene: TRBJ1-3; v_gene: TRBV20-1
CDR3aa: CASTYGGKNTEAFF; CDR3nt: TGTGCCAGCACATATGGCGGGAAAAACACTGAAGCTTTCTTT; abundance: .; d_gene: .; j_gene: TRBJ1-1; v_gene: TRBV6-5
CDR3aa: CSVGSAYNEQFF; CDR3nt: TGCAGCGTAGGGTCAGCCTACAATGAGCAGTTCTTC; abundance: .; d_gene: .; j_gene: TRBJ2-1; v_gene: TRBV29-1
CDR3aa: CASSPRQGEANTEAFF; CDR3nt: TGTGCCAGCAGCCCCCGGCAGGGGGAGGCGAACACTGAAGCTTTCTTT; abundance: few; d_gene: TRBD1; j_gene: TRBJ1-1; v_gene: TRBV7-9
CDR3aa: CASSSDGGTDLHF; CDR3nt: TGTGCCAGCAGCTCCGACGGGGGGACGGACCTCCACTTT; abundance: .; d_gene: .; j_gene: TRBJ1-6; v_gene: TRBV5-1
CDR3aa: CASSYYGGGTEAFF; CDR3nt: TGTGCCAGCAGTTACTATGGTGGCGGCACTGAAGCTTTCTTT; abundance: many; d_gene: .; j_gene: TRBJ1-1; v_gene: TRBV6-6
CDR3aa: CASTFLDRTVGYGYTF; CDR3nt: TGTGCCAGCACCTTCCTTGACAGGACGGTAGGCTATGGCTACACCTTC; abundance: .; d_gene: .; j_gene: TRBJ1-2; v_gene: TRBV19
CDR3aa: CASSLGSGVDEQYF; CDR3nt: TGTGCCAGCAGCTTAGGTTCGGGGGTTGACGAGCAGTACTTC; abundance: .; d_gene: .; j_gene: TRBJ2-7; v_gene: TRBV9
CDR3aa: CASTNSRGRGKGGYTF; CDR3nt: TGTGCCAGCACGAACTCGCGGGGCAGGGGTAAAGGTGGCTACACCTTC; abundance: many; d_gene: .; j_gene: TRBJ1-2; v_gene: TRBV27
CDR3aa: CASSGDYIQPQHF; CDR3nt: TGTGCCAGCAGTGGAGACTATATTCAGCCCCAGCATTTT; abundance: many; d_gene: .; j_gene: TRBJ1-5; v_gene: TRBV6-1
CDR3aa: CASSILYTDTQYF; CDR3nt: TGTGCCAGCAGCATCCTATACACAGATACGCAGTATTTT; abundance: .; d_gene: .; j_gene: TRBJ2-3; v_gene: TRBV7-9
CDR3aa: CASSGQGAFEKLCF; CDR3nt: TGTGCCAGCAGTGGACAGGGCGCTTTTGAAAAACTGTGTTTT; abundance: .; d_gene: TRBD1; j_gene: TRBJ1-4; v_gene: TRBV2
CDR3aa: CASSQGYGDNVLTF; CDR3nt: TGCGCCAGCAGCCAAGGTTATGGGGACAACGTCCTGACTTTC; abundance: .; d_gene: .; j_gene: TRBJ2-6; v_gene: TRBV5-1
CDR3aa: CASSRNSYEQYF; CDR3nt: TGCGCCAGCAGCAGGAACTCCTACGAGCAGTACTTC; abundance: .; d_gene: .; j_gene: TRBJ2-7; v_gene: TRBV7-2
CDR3aa: CASYSIRPGQGARDTQYF; CDR3nt: TGTGCCAGCTATTCAATCCGGCCGGGACAGGGGGCTAGAGATACGCAGTATTTT; abundance: few; d_gene: TRBD1; j_gene: TRBJ2-3; v_gene: TRBV6-6
CDR3aa: CASSLGTDGEDLFF; CDR3nt: TGTGCCAGCAGCTTGGGCACCGACGGCGAAGACCTGTTTTTT; abundance: .; d_gene: .; j_gene: TRBJ1-4; v_gene: TRBV7-2
CDR3aa: CASCLIAADHQQHF; CDR3nt: TGCGCCAGTTGCCTCATAGCGGCGGATCATCAGCAGCATTTT; abundance: .; d_gene: .; j_gene: TRBJ1-5; v_gene: TRBV9
CDR3aa: CATRARGEKLFF; CDR3nt: TGTGCCACCAGGGCCCGAGGGGAAAAACTGTTTTTT; abundance: .; d_gene: .; j_gene: TRBJ1-4; v_gene: TRBV24-1
CDR3aa: CASSLIPTNTGEVFF; CDR3nt: TGTGCCAGCAGCTTAATACCGACCAACACCGGGGAGGTGTTTTTT; abundance: once; d_gene: .; j_gene: TRBJ2-2; v_gene: TRBV7-2
CDR3aa: CASSYHPGGPMNTEAFF; CDR3nt: TGCGCCAGCAGCTATCACCCTGGGGGCCCCATGAACACTGAAGCTTTCTTT; abundance: .; d_gene: .; j_gene: TRBJ1-1; v_gene: TRBV5-1
CDR3aa: CASSQGIDGHSPLHF; CDR3nt: TGTGCCAGCAGTCAGGGGATAGATGGGCATTCTCCCCTCCACTTT; abundance: once; d_gene: .; j_gene: TRBJ1-6; v_gene: TRBV7-2
CDR3aa: CASSSRVGSGQPQHF; CDR3nt: TGCGCCAGCAGCTCTAGGGTTGGTAGCGGCCAGCCCCAGCATTTT; abundance: .; d_gene: .; j_gene: TRBJ1-5; v_gene: TRBV5-1
CDR3aa: CATAPHEGDGYTF; CDR3nt: TGTGCCACCGCACCCCACGAGGGAGATGGCTACACCTTC; abundance: few; d_gene: .; j_gene: TRBJ1-2; v_gene: TRBV2
CDR3aa: CASSQTGLNTGELFF; CDR3nt: TGTGCCAGCAGCCAAACTGGATTGAACACCGGGGAGCTGTTTTTT; abundance: .; d_gene: .; j_gene: TRBJ2-2; v_gene: TRBV5-5
CDR3aa: CASRRGTGELFF; CDR3nt: TGTGCCAGCAGAAGGGGAACCGGGGAGCTGTTTTTT; abundance: many; d_gene: .; j_gene: TRBJ2-2; v_gene: TRBV6-5
CDR3aa: CSAIRTGYDPF; CDR3nt: TGCAGTGCTATACGCACCGGCTACGACCCCTTC; abundance: .; d_gene: .; j_gene: TRBJ1-2; v_gene: TRBV20-1
CDR3aa: CSATTGYTEAFF; CDR3nt: TGCAGTGCTACTACAGGGTACACTGAAGCTTTCTTT; abundance: .; d_gene: .; j_gene: TRBJ1-1; v_gene: TRBV20-1
CDR3aa: CATSRHGAGTADVLYF; CDR3nt: TGTGCCACCAGCAGGCATGGTGCAGGGACGGCCGACGTGCTGTACTTC; abundance: .; d_gene: .; j_gene: TRBJ2-7; v_gene: TRBV2
CDR3aa: CASSLVGQVGINEPQHF; CDR3nt: TGTGCCAGCAGCTTGGTTGGACAGGTGGGGATCAATGAGCCCCAGCATTTT; abundance: .; d_gene: .; j_gene: TRBJ1-5; v_gene: TRBV3-2
CDR3aa: CAISDNNEVNYGYTF; CDR3nt: TGTGCCATCAGTGACAATAATGAGGTTAACTATGGCTACACCTTC; abundance: many; d_gene: .; j_gene: TRBJ1-2; v_gene: TRBV10-3
CDR3aa: CASSPTPDWDEGSYEQYF; CDR3nt: TGTGCCAGCAGCCCCACCCCGGACTGGGACGAGGGCTCCTACGAGCAGTACTTC; abundance: many; d_gene: .; j_gene: TRBJ2-7; v_gene: TRBV5-6
CDR3aa: CAISQGSRYEQYF; CDR3nt: TGTGCCATCAGTCAGGGGAGTCGGTACGAGCAGTACTTC; abundance: .; d_gene: .; j_gene: TRBJ2-7; v_gene: TRBV10-3
CDR3aa: CSARVPSGATYEQYF; CDR3nt: TGCAGTGCTAGAGTCCCGAGCGGGGCGACCTACGAGCAGTACTTC; abundance: many; d_gene: TRBD2; j_gene: TRBJ2-7; v_gene: TRBV20-1
CDR3aa: CASSRTPLSTEAFF; CDR3nt: TGTGCCAGCAGTCGGACACCGCTTAGCACTGAAGCTTTCTTT; abundance: .; d_gene: .; j_gene: TRBJ1-1; v_gene: TRBV14